A selection of T cell receptor beta chains follows, all from one sample in a study of T cell repertoires in cytomegalovirus infection. TCRdb called the reads again in MiXCR, with one record for every CDR3 protein. The sample includes approximately 350,000 distinct CDR3 sequences, around a third of them seen just once. For these receptors, no antigen is known. The specimen was cultured PBMCs, collected from culture after CMV antigen stimulation. These receptor sequences come from a human donor in good health (CMV status not recorded). Some clones in this sample may be carry-over from other donors' samples. Both conserved end residues are part of each CDR3. A D gene is named only where the DNA matches it firmly. The size entry is marked missing in some rows and otherwise reads once, few, many or a size class.

clone size | J gene | D gene | CDR3 length | V gene | CDR3 DNA | CDR3 protein
. | TRBJ2-1 | . | 15 | TRBV7-4 | TGTGCCAGCTCACACGGGACTCCCTCCTACAATGAGCAGTTCTTC | CASSHGTPSYNEQFF
few | TRBJ2-3 | . | 13 | TRBV6-1 | TGTGCCAGCAGAGGCACTAGCACAGATACGCAGTATTTT | CASRGTSTDTQYF
many | TRBJ2-1 | . | 15 | TRBV14 | TGTGCCAGCAGCCAAGCCCCCACACGCTACAATGAGCAGTTCTTC | CASSQAPTRYNEQFF
. | TRBJ2-1 | . | 16 | TRBV4-1 | TGCGCCAGCAGCCAAGCTGGGACGCCCTCCTACAATGAGCAGTTCTTC | CASSQAGTPSYNEQFF
many | TRBJ1-1 | . | 14 | TRBV12-3/TRBV12-4 | TGTGCCAGCAGTTTCCGGGGTCTGAACACTGAAGCTTTCTTT | CASSFRGLNTEAFF
. | TRBJ2-1 | TRBD2 | 15 | TRBV5-1 | TGCGCCAGCAGCTCCTTAGCGGGAGGTGGGAATGAGCAGTTCTTC | CASSSLAGGGNEQFF
few | TRBJ2-1 | . | 15 | TRBV28 | TGTGCCAGCAGTTTAAGTTATAGCTACCGCAATGAGCAGTTCTTC | CASSLSYSYRNEQFF
few | TRBJ1-1 | . | 14 | TRBV4-1 | TGCGCCAGCAGCCAAGACGGGGCCGAATTTGAAGCTTTCTTT | CASSQDGAEFEAFF
few | TRBJ2-1 | TRBD1 | 15 | TRBV4-3 | TGCGCCAGCAGCTTAGGACAGGGGGATTTTAATGAGCAGTTCTTC | CASSLGQGDFNEQFF
. | TRBJ2-7 | TRBD2 | 15 | TRBV7-6 | TGTGCCAGCAGCCCCTCTCTCGAAAGCGGGAGAGGGCAGTACTTC | CASSPSLESGRGQYF
. | TRBJ2-5 | . | 15 | TRBV29-1 | TGCAGCGTTGAACAGCCCGCCGCGGGGTGGGAGACCCAGTACTTC | CSVEQPAAGWETQYF
. | TRBJ2-5 | TRBD2 | 19 | TRBV30 | TGTGCCTGGAGTGCGAAGTTCGGCAGGCTAGCACTCGGGAGGGAGACCCAGTACTTC | CAWSAKFGRLALGRETQYF
few | TRBJ2-1 | . | 15 | TRBV19 | TGTGCCAGTAGTATAGAATTTAGCTCCTACAATGAGCAGTTCTTC | CASSIEFSSYNEQFF
few | TRBJ2-5 | TRBD2 | 17 | TRBV6-2/TRBV6-3 | TGTGCCAGCAGTTACAGCATGGTAGCGGGAGTAGTTCAGACCCAGTACTTC | CASSYSMVAGVVQTQYF
few | TRBJ2-3 | . | 15 | TRBV2 | TGTGCCAGCAGTCGTAGCGGATCTAGCACAGATACGCAGTATTTT | CASSRSGSSTDTQYF
many | TRBJ1-5 | TRBD1 | 16 | TRBV7-8 | TGTGCCAGCAGCTTAGTCCAGGGGGGCCAAAATCAGCCCCAGCATTTT | CASSLVQGGQNQPQHF
few | TRBJ1-6 | . | 16 | TRBV4-3 | TGCGCCAGCAGCCAAGAGCGGACGGTATATAATTCACCCCTCCACTTT | CASSQERTVYNSPLHF
many | TRBJ1-4 | . | 15 | TRBV7-2 | TGTGCCAGCAGCTTAGGGACAGCTGTCCGGGAAAAACTGTTTTTT | CASSLGTAVREKLFF
. | TRBJ1-2 | . | 16 | TRBV7-3 | TGTGCCAGCAGCCCTGGCGGGACCCCGGGGACTTATGGCTACACCTTC | CASSPGGTPGTYGYTF
. | TRBJ1-6 | TRBD1 | 15 | TRBV6-5 | TGTGCCAGCAGTTACGGGGACAGGGGGCTTTCACCCCTCCACTTT | CASSYGDRGLSPLHF
. | TRBJ1-1 | . | 11 | TRBV6-6 | TGTGCCAGCACCTGGAACACTGAAGCTTTCTTT | CASTWNTEAFF
few | TRBJ2-7 | TRBD1 | 13 | TRBV29-1 | TGCAGCGTAAATGGACAGGGTGTTTACGAGCAGTACTTC | CSVNGQGVYEQYF
. | TRBJ2-3 | TRBD2 | 15 | TRBV7-2 | TGTGCCAGCAGCTTAGAAGCGGGGCGCACAGATAGGCAGTATTTT | CASSLEAGRTDRQYF
. | TRBJ2-1 | . | 14 | TRBV5-8 | TGTGCCAGCAGCCTAGGGACACTCCACAATGAGCAGTTCTTC | CASSLGTLHNEQFF
few | TRBJ2-1 | TRBD2 | 15 | TRBV7-9 | TGTGCCAGCAGCTCTAGCGGGGATGCCTACAATGAGCAGTTCTTC | CASSSSGDAYNEQFF
few | TRBJ1-1 | . | 15 | TRBV24-1 | TGTGCCACCAGTGATTCGGGCAGAGCGAACACTGAAGCTTTCTTT | CATSDSGRANTEAFF
. | TRBJ2-1 | . | 16 | TRBV5-1 | TGCGCCAGCAGCCTCGCCGAGTTGCCCTCCTACAATGAGCAGTTCTTC | CASSLAELPSYNEQFF
. | TRBJ1-2 | TRBD1 | 16 | TRBV12-3/TRBV12-4 | TGTGCCAGCAGGGCACTCGGGACAGGGTGGGCCTATGGCTACACCTTC | CASRALGTGWAYGYTF
. | TRBJ2-1 | . | 13 | TRBV25-1 | TGTGCCAGCAGTGAATTCCCCGGCAATGAGCAGTTCTTC | CASSEFPGNEQFF
many | TRBJ1-2 | . | 14 | TRBV7-9 | TGTGCCAGCAGCCATGAGCTAATAACCTATGGCTACACCTTC | CASSHELITYGYTF
. | TRBJ2-2 | TRBD2 | 15 | TRBV15 | TGTGCCACCAGCACCACCGGGACTATCTTCGGGGAGCTGTTTTTT | CATSTTGTIFGELFF
. | TRBJ1-2 | . | 15 | TRBV30 | TGTGCCTGGGGGCTAACAGGTTTAGCTAACTATGGCTACACCTTC | CAWGLTGLANYGYTF
many | TRBJ1-5 | . | 15 | TRBV15 | TGTGCCACCAGCAGAGATAAGCGGACAGATCAGCCCCAGCATTTT | CATSRDKRTDQPQHF
. | TRBJ2-2 | . | 17 | TRBV28 | TGTGCCAGCAGTGTCCCCCCGCAGGGTCCGAACACCGGGGAGCTGTTTTTT | CASSVPPQGPNTGELFF
many | TRBJ2-5 | . | 15 | TRBV19 | TGTGCCAGTAGTATCAGGGGCGCTCAGGGGGAGACCCAGTACTTC | CASSIRGAQGETQYF
. | TRBJ1-2 | TRBD1 | 14 | TRBV12-3/TRBV12-4 | TGTGCCAGCAGTCCGGTGACAGGGGTCTATGGCTACACCTTC | CASSPVTGVYGYTF
. | TRBJ2-7 | . | 14 | TRBV5-4 | TGTGCCAGCAGCTTTTCCCCGAGCTCCTACGAGCAGTACTTC | CASSFSPSSYEQYF
. | TRBJ2-1 | TRBD2 | 12 | TRBV20-1 | TGCAGTGCTATGACTGCGGGGGATGAGCAGTTCTTC | CSAMTAGDEQFF
many | TRBJ2-6 | TRBD2 | 20 | TRBV7-2 | TGTGCCAGCAGCCCTAGTTACCCCAACCCAAGCGGGAGTGGGGCCAACGTCCTGACTTTC | CASSPSYPNPSGSGANVLTF
many | TRBJ1-5 | TRBD1 | 21 | TRBV4-1 | TGCGCCAGCAGCCAAGAACAGGGGGCCGGAATCCTGTCATCTAGCAATCAGCCCCAGCATTTT | CASSQEQGAGILSSSNQPQHF
. | TRBJ2-3 | TRBD2 | 15 | TRBV11-1 | TGTGCCAGCAGCTTTCCAGCGGGAGCTCCAGATACGCAGTATTTT | CASSFPAGAPDTQYF
once | TRBJ2-1 | TRBD2 | 17 | TRBV6-6 | TGTGCCAGCAGTGTCATGCGGCCGGGACTAGCGGATAATGAGCAGTTCTTC | CASSVMRPGLADNEQFF
. | TRBJ1-6 | . | 14 | TRBV28 | TGTGCCAGCAGTTTAGCGGGACCACTTCGGACCCTCCACTTT | CASSLAGPLRTLHF
. | TRBJ1-5 | . | 14 | TRBV6-6 | TGTGCCAGCAGTAATGGACAGCTCAATCAGCCCCAGCATTTT | CASSNGQLNQPQHF
. | TRBJ2-5 | . | 13 | TRBV19 | TGTGCCAGTAGTAATACAGGACTAGAGACCCAGTACTTC | CASSNTGLETQYF
few | TRBJ1-4 | . | 15 | TRBV7-2 | TGTGCCAGCAGCTTAGCAGGGGCGGCTAATGAAAAACTGTTTTTT | CASSLAGAANEKLFF
few | TRBJ2-7 | TRBD2 | 15 | TRBV19 | TGTGCCAGTAGTACTTCCGGGACTAGGCTCTACGAGCAGTACTTC | CASSTSGTRLYEQYF
few | TRBJ2-1 | TRBD2 | 15 | TRBV2 | TGTGCCAGCAGGGGGAGGACTAGCGGAGACAATGAGCAGTTCTTC | CASRGRTSGDNEQFF
. | TRBJ2-1 | . | 15 | TRBV7-8 | TGTGCCAGCAGCTTAGTGGCAGTCCCTACAATAGAGCAGTTCTTC | CASSLVAVPTIEQFF
. | TRBJ1-4 | . | 13 | TRBV6-5 | TGTGCCAGCGCATCTAATAGCAATGAAAAACTGTTTTTT | CASASNSNEKLFF
many | TRBJ1-1 | . | 15 | TRBV7-2 | TGTGCCAGCAGCTTAGGGGTGGTATTCGCCGCTGAAGCTTTCTTT | CASSLGVVFAAEAFF
few | TRBJ1-1 | TRBD1 | 14 | TRBV19 | TGTGCCAGTAGTATGACAGGGAGGGGGACTGAAGCTTTCTTT | CASSMTGRGTEAFF